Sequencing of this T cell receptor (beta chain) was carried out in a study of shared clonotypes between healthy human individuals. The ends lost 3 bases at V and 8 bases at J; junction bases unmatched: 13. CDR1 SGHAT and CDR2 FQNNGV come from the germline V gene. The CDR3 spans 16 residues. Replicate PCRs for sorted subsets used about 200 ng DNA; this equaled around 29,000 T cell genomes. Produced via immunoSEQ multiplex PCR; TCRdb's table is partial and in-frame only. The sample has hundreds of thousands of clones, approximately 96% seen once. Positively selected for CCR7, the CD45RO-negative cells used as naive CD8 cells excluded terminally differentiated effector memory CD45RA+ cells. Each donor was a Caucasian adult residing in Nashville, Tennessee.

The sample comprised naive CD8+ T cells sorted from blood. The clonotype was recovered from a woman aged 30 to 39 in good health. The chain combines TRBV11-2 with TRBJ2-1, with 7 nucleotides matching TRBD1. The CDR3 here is CASSLSTGQLVDEQFF. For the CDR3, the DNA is TGTGCCAGCAGCTTGTCAACGGGACAGCTAGTAGATGAGCAGTTCTTC.